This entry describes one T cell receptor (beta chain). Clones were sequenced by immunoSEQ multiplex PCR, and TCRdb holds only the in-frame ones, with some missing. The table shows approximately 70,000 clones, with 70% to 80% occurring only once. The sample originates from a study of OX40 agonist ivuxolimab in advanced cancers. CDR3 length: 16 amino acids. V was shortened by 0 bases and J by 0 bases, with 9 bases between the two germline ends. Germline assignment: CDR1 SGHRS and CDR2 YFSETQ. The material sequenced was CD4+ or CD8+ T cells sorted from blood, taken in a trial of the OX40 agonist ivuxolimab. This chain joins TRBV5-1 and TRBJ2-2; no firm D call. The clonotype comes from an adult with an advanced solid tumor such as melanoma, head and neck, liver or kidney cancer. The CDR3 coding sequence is TGCGCCAGCAGCTTGGAAGGAAACGCGAACACCGGGGAGCTGTTTTTT. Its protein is CASSLEGNANTGELFF.